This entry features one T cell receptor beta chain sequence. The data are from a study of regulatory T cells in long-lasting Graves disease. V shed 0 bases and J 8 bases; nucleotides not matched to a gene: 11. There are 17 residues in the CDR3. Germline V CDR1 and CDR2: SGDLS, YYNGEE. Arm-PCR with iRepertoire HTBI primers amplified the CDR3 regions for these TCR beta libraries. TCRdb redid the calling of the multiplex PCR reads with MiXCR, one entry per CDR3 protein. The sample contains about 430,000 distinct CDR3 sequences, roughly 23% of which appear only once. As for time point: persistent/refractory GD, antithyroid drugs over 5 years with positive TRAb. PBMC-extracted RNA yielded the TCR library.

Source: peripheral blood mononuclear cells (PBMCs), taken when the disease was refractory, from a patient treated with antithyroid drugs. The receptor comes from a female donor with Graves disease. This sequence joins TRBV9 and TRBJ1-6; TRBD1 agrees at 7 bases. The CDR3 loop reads CASSVESGGALDSPLHF. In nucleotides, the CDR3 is TGTGCCAGCAGCGTAGAATCAGGGGGGGCCTTGGATTCACCCCTCCACTTT.